This TCR beta chain came from a study of blood T cell repertoires in COVID-19. In the study overall: Researchers got acute and convalescent COVID-19 samples from the United States, Italy and Spain. In each case, the material was cDNA or gDNA derived from T cells, B-cell-depleted T cells, or PBMCs.

V gave up 4 bases and J gave up 6 bases; unmatched junction bases: 8. The CDR3 runs to 14 residues. CDR1 and CDR2 (germline): SGHRS, YFSETQ. Study processing details: Estimates of nucleated cell counts were drawn from the amplification of reference gene primers. Sequenced by immunoSEQ multiplex PCR; TCRdb stores in-frame clones only, minus some. The V and J calls and the clone size are those of that table, but D and trimming were determined from the DNA. The sample records some 49,000 clones, more than 75% being singletons. J is TRBJ2-7 and V is TRBV5-1; TRBD1 agrees at 9 bases. Sequenced material: peripheral blood. The clonotype comes from a man in his 70s with active COVID-19. CDR3 coding DNA: TGCGCCAGCAGCCCTGGACAGGGGTCCGGCGAGCAGTACTTC. Translation gives CASSPGQGSGEQYF.